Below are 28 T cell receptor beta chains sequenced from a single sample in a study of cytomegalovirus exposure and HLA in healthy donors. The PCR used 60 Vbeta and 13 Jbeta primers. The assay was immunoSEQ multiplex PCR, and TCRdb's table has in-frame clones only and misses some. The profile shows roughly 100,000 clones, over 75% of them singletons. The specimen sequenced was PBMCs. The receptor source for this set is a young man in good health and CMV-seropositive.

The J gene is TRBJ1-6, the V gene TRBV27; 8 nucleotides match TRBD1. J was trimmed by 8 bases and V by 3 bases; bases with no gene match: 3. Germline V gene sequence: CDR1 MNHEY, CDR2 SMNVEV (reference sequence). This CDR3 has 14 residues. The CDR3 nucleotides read TGTGCCAGCAGTTTTGGGACAGGCCATTCACCCCTCCACTTT. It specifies CASSFGTGHSPLHF.

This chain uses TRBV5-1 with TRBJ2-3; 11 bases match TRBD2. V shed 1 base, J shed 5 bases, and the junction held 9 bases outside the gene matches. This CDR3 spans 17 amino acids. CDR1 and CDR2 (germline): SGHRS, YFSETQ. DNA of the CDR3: TGCGCCAGCAGCTTGCTTTCTAGCGGGGGGTCCAAAGATACGCAGTATTTT. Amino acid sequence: CASSLLSSGGSKDTQYF. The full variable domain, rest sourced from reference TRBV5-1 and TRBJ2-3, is KAGVTQTPRYLIKTRGQQVTLSCSPISGHRSVSWYQQTPGQGLQFLFEYFSETQRNKGNFPGRFSGRQFSNSRSEMNVSTLELGDSALYLCASSLLSSGGSKDTQYFGPGTRLTVL.

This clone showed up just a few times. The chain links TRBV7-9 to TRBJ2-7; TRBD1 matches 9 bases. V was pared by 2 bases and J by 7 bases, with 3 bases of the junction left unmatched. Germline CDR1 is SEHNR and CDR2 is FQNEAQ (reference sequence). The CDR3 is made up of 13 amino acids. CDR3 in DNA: TGTGCCAGCAGCTTAAGGGACAGGGTAGAGCAGTACTTC. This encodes CASSLRDRVEQYF.

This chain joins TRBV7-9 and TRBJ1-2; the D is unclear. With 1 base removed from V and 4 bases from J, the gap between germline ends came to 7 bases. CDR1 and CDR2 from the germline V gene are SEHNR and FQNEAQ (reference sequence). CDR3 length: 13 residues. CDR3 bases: TGTGCCAGCAGCTTAGACACCTTCTATGGCTACACCTTC. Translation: CASSLDTFYGYTF.

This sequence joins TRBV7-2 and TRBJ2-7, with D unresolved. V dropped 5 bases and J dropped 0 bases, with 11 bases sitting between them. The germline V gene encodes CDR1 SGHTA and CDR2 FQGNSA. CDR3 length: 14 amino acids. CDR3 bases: TGTGCCAGCAGCCCCAACGCCTACTCCTACGAGCAGTACTTC. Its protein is CASSPNAYSYEQYF.

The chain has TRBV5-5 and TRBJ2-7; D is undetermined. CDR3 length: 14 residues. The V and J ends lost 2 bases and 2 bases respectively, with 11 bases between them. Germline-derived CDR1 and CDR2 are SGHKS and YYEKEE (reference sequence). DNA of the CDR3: TGTGCCAGCAGCTTTACACGGAGTCCCTACGAGCAGTACTTC. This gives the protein CASSFTRSPYEQYF. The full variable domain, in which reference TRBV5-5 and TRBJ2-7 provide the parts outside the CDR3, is DAGVTQSPTHLIKTRGQQVTLRCSPISGHKSVSWYQQVLGQGPQFIFQYYEKEERGRGNFPDRFSARQFPNYSSELNVNALLLGDSALYLCASSFTRSPYEQYFGPGTRLTVT.

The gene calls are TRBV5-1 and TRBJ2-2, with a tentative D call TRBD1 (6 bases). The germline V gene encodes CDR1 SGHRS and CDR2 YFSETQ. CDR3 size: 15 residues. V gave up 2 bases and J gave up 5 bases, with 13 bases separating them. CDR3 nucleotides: TGCGCCAGCAGCTTCACAACAGGGCGGACCGGGGAGCTGTTTTTT. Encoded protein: CASSFTTGRTGELFF.

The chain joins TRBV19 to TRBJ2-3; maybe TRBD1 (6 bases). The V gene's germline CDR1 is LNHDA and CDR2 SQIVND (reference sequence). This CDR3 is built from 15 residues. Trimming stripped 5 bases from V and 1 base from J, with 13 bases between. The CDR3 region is CASSAQQGRTDTQYF. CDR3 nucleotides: TGTGCCAGTAGTGCCCAACAGGGACGCACAGATACGCAGTATTTT.

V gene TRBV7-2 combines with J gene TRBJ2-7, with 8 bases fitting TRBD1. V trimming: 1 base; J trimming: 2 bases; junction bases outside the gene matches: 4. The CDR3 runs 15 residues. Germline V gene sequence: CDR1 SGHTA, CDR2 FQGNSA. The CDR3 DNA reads TGTGCCAGCAGCTTAGTCCCACAGGGGGCCTACGAGCAGTACTTC. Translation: CASSLVPQGAYEQYF.

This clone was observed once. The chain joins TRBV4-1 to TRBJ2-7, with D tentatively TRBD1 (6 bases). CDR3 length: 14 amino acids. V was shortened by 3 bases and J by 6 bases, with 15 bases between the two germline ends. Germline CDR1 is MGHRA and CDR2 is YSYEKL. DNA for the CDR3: TGCGCCAGCAGCCATCCCGTGCAGGGGACCGAGCAGTACTTC. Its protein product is CASSHPVQGTEQYF.

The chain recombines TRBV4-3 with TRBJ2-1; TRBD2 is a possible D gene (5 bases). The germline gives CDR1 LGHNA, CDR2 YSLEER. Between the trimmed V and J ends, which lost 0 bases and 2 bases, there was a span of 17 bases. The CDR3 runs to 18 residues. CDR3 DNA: TGCGCCAGCAGCCAAGATACGGAGGTCTGGAGTCCCTACAATGAGCAGTTCTTC. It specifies CASSQDTEVWSPYNEQFF.

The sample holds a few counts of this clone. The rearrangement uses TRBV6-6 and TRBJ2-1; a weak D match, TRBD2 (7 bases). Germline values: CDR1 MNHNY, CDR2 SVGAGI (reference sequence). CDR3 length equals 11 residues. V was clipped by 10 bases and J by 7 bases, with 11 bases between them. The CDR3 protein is CAIKGGNEQFF. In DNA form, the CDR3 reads TGTGCCATCAAGGGGGGGAATGAGCAGTTCTTC.

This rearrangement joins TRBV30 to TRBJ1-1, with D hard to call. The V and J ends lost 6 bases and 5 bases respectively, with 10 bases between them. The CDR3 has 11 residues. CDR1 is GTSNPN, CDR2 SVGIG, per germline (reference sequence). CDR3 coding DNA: TGTGCCTGTCGATTAGAGACTGAAGCTTTCTTT. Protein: CACRLETEAFF.

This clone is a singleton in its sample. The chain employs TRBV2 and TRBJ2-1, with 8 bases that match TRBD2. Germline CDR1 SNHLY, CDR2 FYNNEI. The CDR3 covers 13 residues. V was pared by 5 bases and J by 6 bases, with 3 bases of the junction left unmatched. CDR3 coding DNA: TGTGCCAGCAGTTGGACTAGCTTCAATGAGCAGTTCTTC. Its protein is CASSWTSFNEQFF.

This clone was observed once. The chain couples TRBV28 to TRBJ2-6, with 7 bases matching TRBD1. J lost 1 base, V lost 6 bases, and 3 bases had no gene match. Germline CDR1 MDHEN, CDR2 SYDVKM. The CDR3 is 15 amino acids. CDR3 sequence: CASSTTGSGANVLTF. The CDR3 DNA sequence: TGTGCCAGCAGCACGACAGGGTCTGGGGCCAACGTCCTGACTTTC.

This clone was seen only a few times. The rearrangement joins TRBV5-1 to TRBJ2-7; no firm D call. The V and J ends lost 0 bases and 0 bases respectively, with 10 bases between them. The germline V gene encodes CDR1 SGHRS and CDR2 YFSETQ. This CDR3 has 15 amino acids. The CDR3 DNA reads TGCGCCAGCAGCTTGGGGTCGTATAGCTCCTACGAGCAGTACTTC. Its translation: CASSLGSYSSYEQYF.

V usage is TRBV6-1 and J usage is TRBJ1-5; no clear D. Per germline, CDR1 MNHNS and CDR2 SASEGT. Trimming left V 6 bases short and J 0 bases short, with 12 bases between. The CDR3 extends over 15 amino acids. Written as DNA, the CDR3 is TGTGCCAGCAGAAAGCGGACGGATAGCAATCAGCCCCAGCATTTT. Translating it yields CASRKRTDSNQPQHF.

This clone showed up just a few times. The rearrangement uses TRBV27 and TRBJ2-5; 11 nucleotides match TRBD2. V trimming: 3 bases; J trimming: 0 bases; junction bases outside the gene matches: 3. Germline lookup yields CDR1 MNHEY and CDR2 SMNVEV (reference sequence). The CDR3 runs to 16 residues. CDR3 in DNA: TGTGCCAGCAGTTTCGGACTAGCGGGCAACCAAGAGACCCAGTACTTC. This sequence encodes CASSFGLAGNQETQYF.

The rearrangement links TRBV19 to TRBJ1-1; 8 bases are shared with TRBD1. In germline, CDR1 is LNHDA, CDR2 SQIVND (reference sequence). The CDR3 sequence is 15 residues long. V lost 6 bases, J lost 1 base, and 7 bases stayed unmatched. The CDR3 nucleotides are TGTGCCAGTAGATCATATCAGGGGGCGAACACTGAAGCTTTCTTT. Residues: CASRSYQGANTEAFF.

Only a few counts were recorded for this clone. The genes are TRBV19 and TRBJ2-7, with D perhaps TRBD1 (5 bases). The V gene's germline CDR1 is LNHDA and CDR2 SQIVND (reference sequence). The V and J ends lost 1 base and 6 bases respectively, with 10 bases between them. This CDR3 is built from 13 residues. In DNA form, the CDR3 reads TGTGCCAGTAGTATAGTCCAGGGAACCGAGCAGTACTTC. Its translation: CASSIVQGTEQYF. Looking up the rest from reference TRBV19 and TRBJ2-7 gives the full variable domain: DGGITQSPKYLFRKEGQNVTLSCEQNLNHDAMYWYRQDPGQGLRLIYYSQIVNDFQKGDIAEGYSVSREKKESFPLTVTSAQKNPTAFYLCASSIVQGTEQYFGPGTRLTVT.

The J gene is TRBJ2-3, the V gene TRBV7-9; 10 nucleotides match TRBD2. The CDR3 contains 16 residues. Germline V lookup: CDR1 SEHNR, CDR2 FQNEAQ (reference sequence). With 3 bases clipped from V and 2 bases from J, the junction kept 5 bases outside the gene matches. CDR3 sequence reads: CASSLPSGGSTDTQYF. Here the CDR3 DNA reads TGTGCCAGCAGCTTGCCTAGCGGGGGATCCACAGATACGCAGTATTTT.

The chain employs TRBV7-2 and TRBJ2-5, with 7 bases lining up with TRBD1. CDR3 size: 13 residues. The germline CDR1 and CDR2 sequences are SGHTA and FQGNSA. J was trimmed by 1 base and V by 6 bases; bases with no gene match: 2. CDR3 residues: CASRGQAQETQYF. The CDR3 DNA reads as TGTGCCAGCAGAGGACAGGCCCAAGAGACCCAGTACTTC.

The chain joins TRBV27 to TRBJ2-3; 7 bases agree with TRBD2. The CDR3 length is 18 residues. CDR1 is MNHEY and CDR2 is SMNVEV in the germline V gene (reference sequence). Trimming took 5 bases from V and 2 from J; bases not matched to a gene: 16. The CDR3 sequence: CASSPLGGSSRDTDTQYF. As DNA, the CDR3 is TGTGCCAGCAGTCCCTTGGGGGGGAGCTCTCGAGACACAGATACGCAGTATTTT.

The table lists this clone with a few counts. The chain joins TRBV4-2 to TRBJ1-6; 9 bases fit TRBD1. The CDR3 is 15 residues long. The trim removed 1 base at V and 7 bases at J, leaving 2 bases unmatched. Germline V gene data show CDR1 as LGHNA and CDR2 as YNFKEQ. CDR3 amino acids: CASSQGTGDNSPLHF. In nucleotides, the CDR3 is TGTGCCAGCAGCCAAGGGACAGGGGACAATTCACCCCTCCACTTT.

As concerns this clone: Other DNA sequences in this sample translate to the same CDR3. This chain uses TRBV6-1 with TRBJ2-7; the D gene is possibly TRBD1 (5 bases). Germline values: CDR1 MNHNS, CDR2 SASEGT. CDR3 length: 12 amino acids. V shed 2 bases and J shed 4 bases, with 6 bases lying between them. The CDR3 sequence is CASSEPGYEQYF. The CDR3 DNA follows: TGTGCCAGCAGTGAACCAGGGTACGAGCAGTACTTC.

The CDR3: CASSQLDRVGAFF. The CDR3 DNA reads TGCGCCAGCAGCCAATTGGACAGGGTAGGCGCTTTCTTT. This chain uses TRBV4-3 with TRBJ1-1; 8 bases are a match to TRBD1. V lost 2 bases, J lost 11 bases, and 7 bases stayed unmatched. The CDR3 has 13 amino acids. Germline V gives CDR1 LGHNA, CDR2 YSLEER.

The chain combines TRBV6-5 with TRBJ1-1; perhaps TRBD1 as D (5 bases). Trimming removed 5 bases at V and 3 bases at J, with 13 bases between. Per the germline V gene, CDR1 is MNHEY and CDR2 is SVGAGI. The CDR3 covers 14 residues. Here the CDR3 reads CASSPGIRDTEAFF. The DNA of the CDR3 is TGTGCCAGCAGTCCAGGGATAAGGGACACTGAAGCTTTCTTT.

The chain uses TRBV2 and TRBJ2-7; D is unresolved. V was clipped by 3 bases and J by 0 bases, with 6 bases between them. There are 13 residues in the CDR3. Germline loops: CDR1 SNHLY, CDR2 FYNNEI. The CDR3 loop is CASSDPGSYEQYF. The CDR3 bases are TGTGCCAGCAGTGACCCGGGCTCCTACGAGCAGTACTTC.